A selection of T cell receptor beta chains follows, all from one sample in a study of identical twins. TCRdb re-analysed the 5' RACE reads in MiXCR, keeping a single row per CDR3 protein. This table has under 350,000 distinct CDR3 sequences, 7.5% to 9.5% appearing once. These data were also filed under a second study, of yellow fever vaccine responses in identical twins.

The sample consisted of CD8+ T cells sorted from blood. All receptors come from a woman in her late teens or twenties in good health. Each CDR3 is given with its conserved first and last residue. The order of the fields is V gene, D gene, J gene, clone size, CDR3 protein, CDR3 DNA. The D gene is left open where the match is weak. Clone size, where shown, is once, few, many, or a class for clones that have expanded.

v_gene: TRBV5-1; d_gene: .; j_gene: TRBJ2-3; abundance: many; CDR3aa: CASSPGQPRDTQYF; CDR3nt: TGCGCCAGCAGCCCGGGACAACCCCGGGATACGCAGTATTTT
v_gene: TRBV27; d_gene: .; j_gene: TRBJ2-2; abundance: .; CDR3aa: CASSSGGPGTGELFF; CDR3nt: TGTGCCAGCAGCTCCGGAGGGCCGGGCACCGGGGAGCTGTTTTTT
v_gene: TRBV29-1; d_gene: .; j_gene: TRBJ2-7; abundance: many; CDR3aa: CSAVDGIGYEQYF; CDR3nt: TGCAGCGCCGTCGACGGGATAGGATACGAGCAGTACTTC
v_gene: TRBV5-1; d_gene: TRBD1; j_gene: TRBJ2-7; abundance: .; CDR3aa: CASSAGQGDYEQYF; CDR3nt: TGCGCCAGCAGCGCCGGACAGGGGGACTACGAGCAGTACTTC
v_gene: TRBV20-1; d_gene: .; j_gene: TRBJ1-1; abundance: .; CDR3aa: CSARRGLNTEAFF; CDR3nt: TGCAGTGCTAGACGGGGCTTGAACACTGAAGCTTTCTTT
v_gene: TRBV30; d_gene: TRBD2; j_gene: TRBJ2-1; abundance: .; CDR3aa: CAWSTLAGFNEQFF; CDR3nt: TGTGCCTGGAGTACACTAGCGGGATTCAATGAGCAGTTCTTC
v_gene: TRBV5-1; d_gene: .; j_gene: TRBJ2-1; abundance: many; CDR3aa: CASSLARGHEQFF; CDR3nt: TGCGCCAGCAGCTTGGCCAGGGGACATGAGCAGTTCTTC
v_gene: TRBV6-4; d_gene: TRBD1; j_gene: TRBJ1-2; abundance: few; CDR3aa: CASSEAGTGGDGYTF; CDR3nt: TGTGCCAGCAGTGAAGCCGGGACAGGGGGCGATGGCTACACCTTC
v_gene: TRBV5-1; d_gene: TRBD1; j_gene: TRBJ2-2; abundance: many; CDR3aa: CASSSGGELFF; CDR3nt: TGCGCCAGCAGCTCAGGGGGAGAGCTGTTTTTT
v_gene: TRBV24-1; d_gene: TRBD2; j_gene: TRBJ2-3; abundance: many; CDR3aa: CATSEDYFGGSIPDTQYF; CDR3nt: TGTGCCACCAGTGAGGACTACTTTGGCGGGAGTATCCCAGATACGCAGTATTTT
v_gene: TRBV24-1; d_gene: .; j_gene: TRBJ1-6; abundance: many; CDR3aa: CATSEAGINSPLHF; CDR3nt: TGTGCCACCAGTGAGGCAGGGATCAATTCACCCCTCCACTTT
v_gene: TRBV5-1; d_gene: .; j_gene: TRBJ2-3; abundance: .; CDR3aa: CASSLGLDPDTQYF; CDR3nt: TGCGCCAGCAGCTTGGGTCTAGACCCAGATACGCAGTATTTT
v_gene: TRBV2; d_gene: .; j_gene: TRBJ2-3; abundance: .; CDR3aa: CASSEVTGTHGDTQYF; CDR3nt: TGTGCCAGCAGCGAAGTAACAGGGACACATGGAGATACGCAGTATTTT
v_gene: TRBV28; d_gene: .; j_gene: TRBJ2-7; abundance: .; CDR3aa: CASSAPGTSNSYEQYF; CDR3nt: TGTGCCAGCAGTGCTCCTGGGACGAGTAATTCCTACGAGCAGTACTTC
v_gene: TRBV20-1; d_gene: .; j_gene: TRBJ1-5; abundance: many; CDR3aa: CSAAGGGSNQPQHF; CDR3nt: TGCAGTGCTGCCGGCGGGGGGAGCAATCAGCCCCAGCATTTT
v_gene: TRBV30; d_gene: .; j_gene: TRBJ1-1; abundance: .; CDR3aa: CAWGPGVHTEAFF; CDR3nt: TGTGCCTGGGGGCCGGGGGTGCACACTGAAGCTTTCTTT
v_gene: TRBV7-9; d_gene: .; j_gene: TRBJ2-3; abundance: once; CDR3aa: CASSLQAQADTQYF; CDR3nt: TGTGCCAGCAGCCTCCAGGCACAGGCAGATACGCAGTATTTT
v_gene: TRBV7-6; d_gene: .; j_gene: TRBJ1-5; abundance: .; CDR3aa: CASSLGEGMGSNQPQHF; CDR3nt: TGTGCCAGCAGCTTAGGTGAAGGGATGGGGAGCAATCAGCCCCAGCATTTT
v_gene: TRBV29-1; d_gene: TRBD1; j_gene: TRBJ1-2; abundance: many; CDR3aa: CSASGGQGYTF; CDR3nt: TGCAGCGCTTCAGGGGGCCAAGGCTACACCTTC
v_gene: TRBV28; d_gene: TRBD1; j_gene: TRBJ2-7; abundance: .; CDR3aa: CASSPGTGEVYEQYF; CDR3nt: TGTGCCAGCAGTCCCGGGACAGGCGAGGTCTACGAGCAGTACTTC
v_gene: TRBV12-5; d_gene: TRBD2; j_gene: TRBJ2-3; abundance: few; CDR3aa: CASGPGRSGGTADTQYF; CDR3nt: TGTGCTAGTGGTCCCGGTAGGAGCGGGGGGACCGCAGATACGCAGTATTTT
v_gene: TRBV20-1; d_gene: TRBD1; j_gene: TRBJ1-2; abundance: .; CDR3aa: CSARDRDRPNLYGYTF; CDR3nt: TGCAGTGCTAGAGACCGGGACAGGCCAAACCTCTATGGCTACACCTTC
v_gene: TRBV11-1; d_gene: TRBD2; j_gene: TRBJ2-3; abundance: few; CDR3aa: CASSLALPAGGYTDTQYF; CDR3nt: TGTGCCAGCAGCTTAGCCCTTCCAGCGGGGGGATACACAGATACGCAGTATTTT
v_gene: TRBV20-1; d_gene: TRBD2; j_gene: TRBJ2-5; abundance: few; CDR3aa: CSAVASSGSRETQYF; CDR3nt: TGCAGTGCTGTGGCGTCTAGCGGGAGCCGAGAGACCCAGTACTTC
v_gene: TRBV12-3/TRBV12-4; d_gene: TRBD1; j_gene: TRBJ2-2; abundance: .; CDR3aa: CASSSGDRGGTGELFF; CDR3nt: TGTGCCAGCAGTTCGGGGGACAGGGGGGGCACCGGGGAGCTGTTTTTT
v_gene: TRBV7-7; d_gene: .; j_gene: TRBJ2-3; abundance: .; CDR3aa: CASSFEGRVTDTQYF; CDR3nt: TGTGCTAGCAGCTTTGAGGGCAGAGTCACAGATACGCAGTATTTT
v_gene: TRBV3-1; d_gene: .; j_gene: TRBJ2-7; abundance: .; CDR3aa: CASSQEARGAYEQYF; CDR3nt: TGTGCCAGCAGCCAAGAAGCCAGGGGGGCTTACGAGCAGTACTTC
v_gene: TRBV28; d_gene: TRBD2; j_gene: TRBJ2-7; abundance: few; CDR3aa: CASSRLAGVVYEQYF; CDR3nt: TGTGCCAGCAGCCGTCTAGCGGGAGTTGTGTACGAGCAGTACTTC
v_gene: TRBV3-1; d_gene: TRBD1; j_gene: TRBJ2-5; abundance: .; CDR3aa: CASSADREFQETQYF; CDR3nt: TGTGCCAGCAGCGCCGACAGGGAATTTCAAGAGACCCAGTACTTC
v_gene: TRBV6-5; d_gene: TRBD2; j_gene: TRBJ2-1; abundance: few; CDR3aa: CASSYALAGVSEQFF; CDR3nt: TGTGCCAGCAGTTACGCTCTAGCGGGAGTCTCTGAGCAGTTCTTC
v_gene: TRBV7-2; d_gene: .; j_gene: TRBJ2-5; abundance: .; CDR3aa: CASSLFAGQETQYF; CDR3nt: TGTGCCAGCAGCTTATTCGCAGGGCAAGAGACCCAGTACTTC
v_gene: TRBV20-1; d_gene: TRBD1; j_gene: TRBJ2-7; abundance: once; CDR3aa: CSARPPTGQNYEQYF; CDR3nt: TGCAGTGCTAGACCTCCTACGGGACAGAACTACGAGCAGTACTTC
v_gene: TRBV20-1; d_gene: TRBD1; j_gene: TRBJ2-6; abundance: few; CDR3aa: CSARAPTGQGAPGANVLTF; CDR3nt: TGCAGTGCTAGAGCTCCGACGGGACAGGGGGCCCCTGGGGCCAACGTCCTGACTTTC
v_gene: TRBV29-1; d_gene: TRBD2; j_gene: TRBJ2-1; abundance: few; CDR3aa: CSVVSLADNEQFF; CDR3nt: TGCAGCGTTGTAAGCCTAGCGGACAATGAGCAGTTCTTC
v_gene: TRBV7-9; d_gene: .; j_gene: TRBJ1-5; abundance: many; CDR3aa: CASSPGGGQPQHF; CDR3nt: TGTGCCAGCAGCCCCGGGGGGGGTCAGCCCCAGCATTTT
v_gene: TRBV4-3; d_gene: .; j_gene: TRBJ2-1; abundance: few; CDR3aa: CASSQKTQKSSYNEQFF; CDR3nt: TGCGCCAGCAGCCAAAAGACACAGAAAAGCTCCTACAATGAGCAGTTCTTC
v_gene: TRBV20-1; d_gene: .; j_gene: TRBJ2-7; abundance: .; CDR3aa: CSAPSDKSSEQYF; CDR3nt: TGCAGTGCCCCCAGCGACAAGTCCAGCGAGCAGTACTTC
v_gene: TRBV11-2; d_gene: .; j_gene: TRBJ2-3; abundance: .; CDR3aa: CASSAYPTSTDTQYF; CDR3nt: TGTGCCAGCAGCGCATATCCCACTAGCACAGATACGCAGTATTTT
v_gene: TRBV7-6; d_gene: TRBD2; j_gene: TRBJ2-1; abundance: .; CDR3aa: CASSLPLAGGYNEQFF; CDR3nt: TGTGCCAGCAGCTTACCCCTAGCGGGGGGTTACAATGAGCAGTTCTTC
v_gene: TRBV12-3/TRBV12-4; d_gene: TRBD2; j_gene: TRBJ2-5; abundance: .; CDR3aa: CASSPWAAGVEETQYF; CDR3nt: TGTGCCAGCAGTCCCTGGGCAGCGGGGGTTGAAGAGACCCAGTACTTC
v_gene: TRBV6-2/TRBV6-3; d_gene: .; j_gene: TRBJ2-3; abundance: .; CDR3aa: CASKGSESTDTQYF; CDR3nt: TGTGCCAGCAAAGGTAGCGAGTCCACAGATACGCAGTATTTT
v_gene: TRBV10-3; d_gene: TRBD2; j_gene: TRBJ2-7; abundance: few; CDR3aa: CAISESGGPSYEQYF; CDR3nt: TGTGCCATCAGTGAGAGCGGGGGGCCCTCCTACGAGCAGTACTTC
v_gene: TRBV7-9; d_gene: .; j_gene: TRBJ2-7; abundance: .; CDR3aa: CASSSKPYEQYF; CDR3nt: TGTGCCAGCAGCTCCAAGCCCTACGAGCAGTACTTC
v_gene: TRBV30; d_gene: .; j_gene: TRBJ2-7; abundance: few; CDR3aa: CAWSVNRAYEQYF; CDR3nt: TGTGCCTGGAGTGTAAACCGTGCCTACGAGCAGTACTTC
v_gene: TRBV29-1; d_gene: .; j_gene: TRBJ2-1; abundance: many; CDR3aa: CSGTGSYNEQFF; CDR3nt: TGCAGCGGTACAGGTTCCTACAATGAGCAGTTCTTC
v_gene: TRBV11-2; d_gene: .; j_gene: TRBJ2-3; abundance: many; CDR3aa: CASSFLGSVRDTATDTQYF; CDR3nt: TGTGCCAGCAGCTTTTTGGGATCGGTGAGGGACACCGCCACAGATACGCAGTATTTT
v_gene: TRBV7-6; d_gene: TRBD2; j_gene: TRBJ2-1; abundance: .; CDR3aa: CASSLVVAGAYNEQFF; CDR3nt: TGTGCCAGCAGCTTAGTAGTAGCGGGGGCCTACAATGAGCAGTTCTTC
v_gene: TRBV6-1; d_gene: .; j_gene: TRBJ2-1; abundance: many; CDR3aa: CASSLGGPGNEQFF; CDR3nt: TGTGCCAGCTCCCTAGGGGGACCCGGCAATGAGCAGTTCTTC
v_gene: TRBV11-2; d_gene: .; j_gene: TRBJ2-3; abundance: .; CDR3aa: CASSGLAQNLFRTDTQYF; CDR3nt: TGTGCCAGCAGTGGGCTAGCCCAAAACTTATTCCGCACAGATACGCAGTATTTT
v_gene: TRBV11-2; d_gene: .; j_gene: TRBJ1-1; abundance: .; CDR3aa: CASTVEGTEAFF; CDR3nt: TGTGCCAGCACCGTGGAGGGAACTGAAGCTTTCTTT
v_gene: TRBV7-8; d_gene: .; j_gene: TRBJ1-1; abundance: many; CDR3aa: CASSLEVVRKMNTEAFF; CDR3nt: TGTGCCAGCAGCTTAGAGGTCGTCAGAAAGATGAACACTGAAGCTTTCTTT
v_gene: TRBV30; d_gene: .; j_gene: TRBJ2-7; abundance: few; CDR3aa: CAWGLYGASYEQYF; CDR3nt: TGTGCCTGGGGATTATATGGGGCCAGCTACGAGCAGTACTTC
v_gene: TRBV30; d_gene: .; j_gene: TRBJ2-7; abundance: few; CDR3aa: CAWSTVYEQYF; CDR3nt: TGTGCCTGGAGTACGGTCTACGAGCAGTACTTC
v_gene: TRBV12-3/TRBV12-4; d_gene: .; j_gene: TRBJ2-1; abundance: many; CDR3aa: CASSPQGHEQFF; CDR3nt: TGTGCCAGCAGTCCACAAGGGCATGAGCAGTTCTTC
v_gene: TRBV2; d_gene: .; j_gene: TRBJ2-2; abundance: few; CDR3aa: CASSRATGELFF; CDR3nt: TGTGCCAGCAGTCGGGCCACCGGGGAGCTGTTTTTT